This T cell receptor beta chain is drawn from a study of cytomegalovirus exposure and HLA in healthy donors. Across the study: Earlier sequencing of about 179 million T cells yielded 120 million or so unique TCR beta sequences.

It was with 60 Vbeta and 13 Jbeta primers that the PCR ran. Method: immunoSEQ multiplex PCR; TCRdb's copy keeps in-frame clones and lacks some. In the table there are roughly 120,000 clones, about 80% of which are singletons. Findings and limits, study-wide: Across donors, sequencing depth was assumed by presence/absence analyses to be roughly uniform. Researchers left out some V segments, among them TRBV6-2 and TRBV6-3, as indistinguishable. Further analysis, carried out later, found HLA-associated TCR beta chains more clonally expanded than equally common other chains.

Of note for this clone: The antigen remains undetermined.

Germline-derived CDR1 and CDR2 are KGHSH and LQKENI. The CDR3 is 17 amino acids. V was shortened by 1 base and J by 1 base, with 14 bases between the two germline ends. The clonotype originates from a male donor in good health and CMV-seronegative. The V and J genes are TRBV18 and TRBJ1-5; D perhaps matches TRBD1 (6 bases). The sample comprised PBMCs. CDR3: CASSPLAQGLSNQPQHF. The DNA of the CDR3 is TGTGCCAGCTCACCACTTGCCCAGGGGCTGAGCAATCAGCCCCAGCATTTT.